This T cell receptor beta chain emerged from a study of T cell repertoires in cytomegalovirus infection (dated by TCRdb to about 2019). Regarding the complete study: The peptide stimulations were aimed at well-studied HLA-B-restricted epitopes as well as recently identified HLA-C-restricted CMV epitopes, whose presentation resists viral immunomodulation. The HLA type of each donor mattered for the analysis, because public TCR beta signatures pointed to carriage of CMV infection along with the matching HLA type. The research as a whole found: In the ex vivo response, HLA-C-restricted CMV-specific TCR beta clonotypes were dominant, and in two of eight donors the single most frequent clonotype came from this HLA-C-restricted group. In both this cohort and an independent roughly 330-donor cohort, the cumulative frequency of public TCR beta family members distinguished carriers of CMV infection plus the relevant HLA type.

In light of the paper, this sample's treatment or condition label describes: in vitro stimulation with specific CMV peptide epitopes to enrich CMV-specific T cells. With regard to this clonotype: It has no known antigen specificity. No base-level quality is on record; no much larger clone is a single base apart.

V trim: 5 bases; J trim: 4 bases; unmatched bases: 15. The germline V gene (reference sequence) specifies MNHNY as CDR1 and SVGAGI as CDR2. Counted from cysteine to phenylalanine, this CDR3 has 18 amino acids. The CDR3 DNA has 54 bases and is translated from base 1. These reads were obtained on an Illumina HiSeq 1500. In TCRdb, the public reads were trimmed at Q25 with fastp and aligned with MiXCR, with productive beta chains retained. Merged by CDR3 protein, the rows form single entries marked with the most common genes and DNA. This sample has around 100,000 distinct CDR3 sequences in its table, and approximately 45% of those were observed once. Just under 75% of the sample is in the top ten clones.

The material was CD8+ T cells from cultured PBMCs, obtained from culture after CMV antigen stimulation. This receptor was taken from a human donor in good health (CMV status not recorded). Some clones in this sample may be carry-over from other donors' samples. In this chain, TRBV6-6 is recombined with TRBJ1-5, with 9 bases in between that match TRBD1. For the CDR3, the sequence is CASSALGTGNRVNQPQHF. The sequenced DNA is TGTGCCAGCAGTGCCCTTGGGACAGGGAATCGGGTTAATCAGCCCCAGCATTTT.